The clone carrying this T cell receptor beta chain was observed a single time. This specimen comes from a study of blood T cell repertoires in COVID-19. The overall study: Acute-phase and convalescent COVID-19 samples originated in the United States, Italy and Spain. PBMCs, B-cell-depleted T cells, or T cells were the source of the cDNA or gDNA that made up the material.

As processed by the authors: Reference gene primers were amplified, and this amplification served to estimate nucleated cell counts. Libraries were prepared by immunoSEQ multiplex PCR; TCRdb keeps only in-frame clonotypes and omits some of them. The D gene and trimming were derived from the DNA, and the V and J assignments and clone size from that table. The table includes under 15,000 clones, 88% detected once. Per the germline V gene, CDR1 is MDHEN and CDR2 is SYDVKM. This CDR3 is built from 17 residues. V lost 3 bases and J lost 9; bases outside the gene matches: 16. The sequence came from a human donor in a cohort sampled during active COVID-19. The sample was peripheral blood. The V and J genes are TRBV28 and TRBJ2-1; TRBD2 agrees at 8 bases. The CDR3 bases are TGTGCCAGCAGTTTTGGTAGCGGCAGACGGGAGGGTGGTGAGCAGTTCTTC. Translation: CASSFGSGRREGGEQFF.